This TCR beta chain originates from a study of blood T cell repertoires in COVID-19. As for the study in general: Spain, Italy and the United States supplied samples that represented acute and convalescent COVID-19.

Generated by immunoSEQ multiplex PCR, the TCRdb table keeps only in-frame clones and is missing some. The sample consists of some 400,000 clones, 70% to 90% of them appearing once. A note on this clone: This same CDR3 is encoded by further DNA sequences in the sample.

Recruitment covered about two dozen US areas and drew participants whose ages spanned 18 to 89 years. Participants had their cohort set by participant-reported clinical history. Recovered participants had two consecutive negative NP/OP PCR tests, healthcare professional clearance, or symptom resolution. Sequences were obtained from PBMCs or T cells enriched from blood (not recorded which). The sequence came from a man in his thirties or forties who had recovered from COVID-19.

CDR3 coding DNA: TGTGCCAGCAGCGTTGGAACGGGGAACACTGAAGCTTTCTTT. Its protein product is CASSVGTGNTEAFF. The rearrangement uses TRBV9 and TRBJ1-1; D gene unclear. CDR1 SGDLS and CDR2 YYNGEE come from the germline V gene. The CDR3 runs to 14 residues. V was clipped by 2 bases and J by 1 base, with 9 bases between them.